This TCR beta chain was found in a study of response to subunit inactivated influenza vaccine. Study conclusions and caveats: Authors suggested seasonal influenza vaccinations each recruit few new T cells.

Each CDR3 protein is one row after TCRdb ran MiXCR on the RT-PCR reads. Among about 700,000 distinct CDR3 sequences listed, 14% were seen once. Worth noting for this clonotype: Its antigen is unidentified.

V was clipped by 8 bases and J by 2 bases; unmatched bases: 6. The V gene's germline CDR1 is MNHNS and CDR2 SASEGT. The CDR3 runs 14 residues. Material: PBMCs from blood, obtained 14 days before vaccination. This sequence joins TRBV6-1 and TRBJ2-1, with TRBD2 identical over 7 bases. This receptor was obtained from a man aged 45-60 years who received an inactivated influenza vaccine. The CDR3 DNA follows: TGTGCCAGCGTCAGACTAGCAGCCTACAATGAGCAGTTCTTC. It yields the protein CASVRLAAYNEQFF.